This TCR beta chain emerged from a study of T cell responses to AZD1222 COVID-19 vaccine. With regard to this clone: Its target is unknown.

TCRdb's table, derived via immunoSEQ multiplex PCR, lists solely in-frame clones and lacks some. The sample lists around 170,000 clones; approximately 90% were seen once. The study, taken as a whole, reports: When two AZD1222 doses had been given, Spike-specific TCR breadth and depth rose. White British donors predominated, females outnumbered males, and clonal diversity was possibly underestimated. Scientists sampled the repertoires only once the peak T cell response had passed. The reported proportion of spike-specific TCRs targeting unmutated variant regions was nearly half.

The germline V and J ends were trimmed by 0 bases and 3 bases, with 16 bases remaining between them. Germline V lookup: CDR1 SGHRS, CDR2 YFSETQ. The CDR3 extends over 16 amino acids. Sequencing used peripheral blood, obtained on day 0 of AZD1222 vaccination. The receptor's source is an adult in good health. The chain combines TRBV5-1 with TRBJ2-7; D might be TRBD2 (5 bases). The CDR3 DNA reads TGCGCCAGCAGCTTGGCCACAGTGACTACCTACTACGAGCAGTACTTC. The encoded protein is CASSLATVTTYYEQYF.